One and the same sample provided the 16 T cell receptor beta chains below, sequenced in a study of cytomegalovirus exposure and HLA in healthy donors. With 60 Vbeta and 13 Jbeta primers, the PCR was carried out. Data came from immunoSEQ multiplex PCR; TCRdb stores just in-frame clones and leaves some out. The sample contains 210,000 or so clones, roughly 80% of which appear only once. Material: PBMCs. All receptors come from a girl between 2 and 10 years old in good health and CMV-seronegative.

The chain recombines TRBV5-4 with TRBJ2-7; 10 positions match TRBD1. The CDR3 length is 14 residues. Germline V gene sequence: CDR1 SGHNT, CDR2 YYREEE (reference sequence). Germline trimming cut 4 bases from V and 3 bases from J; bases unmatched to any gene: 4. CDR3 sequence: CASSAGTGVYEQYF. The CDR3 region has the DNA TGTGCCAGCAGCGCCGGGACAGGGGTCTACGAGCAGTACTTC.

This chain uses TRBV19 with TRBJ2-3; a possible D gene is TRBD1 (6 bases). V lost 6 bases, J lost 2 bases, and 12 bases lay in between. CDR3 size: 14 residues. CDR1 is LNHDA, CDR2 SQIVND, per germline (reference sequence). The CDR3 DNA reads as TGTGCCAGTAGCTTTGGACAGCTCACAGATACGCAGTATTTT. Translation: CASSFGQLTDTQYF.

This chain uses TRBV6-6 with TRBJ1-3; TRBD1 might be the D (6 bases). Trimming stripped 10 bases from V and 4 bases from J, with 17 bases between. CDR1 and CDR2 from the germline V gene are MNHNY and SVGAGI (reference sequence). This CDR3 comprises 14 residues. The CDR3 reads CATGIGTTGNTIYF. The DNA of the CDR3 is TGTGCCACCGGAATCGGGACAACAGGAAACACCATATATTTT.

The chain combines TRBV7-6 with TRBJ2-5; the D gene is possibly TRBD2 (6 bases). Looked up from germline, CDR1 is SGHVS and CDR2 is FNYEAQ. The germline V and J ends were trimmed by 2 bases and 2 bases, with 12 bases remaining between them. CDR3 size: 15 residues. The CDR3: CASSLLAEGQETQYF. The CDR3 DNA reads TGTGCCAGCAGCTTATTAGCGGAAGGACAAGAGACCCAGTACTTC.

This chain links TRBV25-1 with TRBJ2-1; TRBD2 matches at 9 bases. Germline V gene data show CDR1 as MGHDK and CDR2 as SYGVNS. The CDR3 is 17 amino acids. V gave up 6 bases and J gave up 0 bases; unmatched junction bases: 9. CDR3 nucleotides: TGTGCCAGCAGCCCTCTAGCGGGAAGACCCTCCTACAATGAGCAGTTCTTC. Its translation is CASSPLAGRPSYNEQFF.

The chain combines TRBV19 with TRBJ2-5, with a possible D match to TRBD2 (6 bases). The CDR3 has 13 residues. CDR1 and CDR2 (germline): LNHDA, SQIVND (reference sequence). V was trimmed by 6 bases and J by 3 bases, leaving 11 bases between them. The CDR3 DNA follows: TGTGCCAGTAGGTGGGGAGGCGAAGAGACCCAGTACTTC. Protein: CASRWGGEETQYF.

V usage is TRBV5-1 and J usage is TRBJ1-1, with D possibly matching TRBD1 (6 bases). This CDR3 is 13 amino acids long. Germline lookup yields CDR1 SGHRS and CDR2 YFSETQ. V lost 4 bases and J 4 bases, leaving 11 bases between the germline ends. The CDR3 loop is CASSNRVGTEAFF. The CDR3 DNA sequence: TGCGCCAGCAGCAACAGGGTGGGCACTGAAGCTTTCTTT.

This clone was detected only once. This chain links TRBV6-6 with TRBJ2-7; tentative D call: TRBD1 (5 bases). Looked up from germline, CDR1 is MNHNY and CDR2 is SVGAGI (reference sequence). The CDR3 spans 11 residues. Trimming stripped 6 bases from V and 8 bases from J, with 11 bases between. DNA of the CDR3: TGTGCCAGCAGCACCACAGGAAAGCAGTACTTC. Protein product: CASSTTGKQYF.

The genes are TRBV18 and TRBJ2-2; D unresolved. Trimming removed 6 bases from V and 7 bases from J, with 12 bases in between. The CDR3 is 13 residues long. Looked up from germline, CDR1 is KGHSH and CDR2 is LQKENI. The DNA of the CDR3 is TGTGCCAGCTCGAGCACGCGAGGCGGGGAGCTGTTTTTT. Protein: CASSSTRGGELFF.

This clone came up a few times. The J gene is TRBJ2-3, the V gene TRBV6-4, with 10 bases lining up with TRBD1. V trimming: 2 bases; J trimming: 4 bases; junction bases outside the gene matches: 0. The germline V gene has CDR1 MRHNA and CDR2 SNTAGT. The CDR3 is 14 residues long. This CDR3 is CASSDGQGADTQYF. CDR3 coding DNA: TGTGCCAGCAGTGACGGACAGGGGGCAGATACGCAGTATTTT.

This chain connects TRBV6-1 to TRBJ1-1; no reliable D call. From germline, CDR1 is MNHNS and CDR2 SASEGT. V dropped 0 bases and J dropped 3 bases, with 5 bases sitting between them. This CDR3 is 13 amino acids long. The CDR3 spells CASSEAPDTEAFF. In DNA form, the CDR3 reads TGTGCCAGCAGTGAAGCGCCGGACACTGAAGCTTTCTTT.

CDR3 bases: TGTGCCAGCAGCATTACGCGTGAGACCCAGTACTTC. Amino acid sequence: CASSITRETQYF. This chain connects TRBV5-6 to TRBJ2-5; D is undetermined. Deletions cut 4 bases from V and 5 bases from J, with 9 bases between. Germline assignment: CDR1 SGHDT and CDR2 YYEEEE. The CDR3 length is 12 residues.

The chain joins TRBV21-1 to TRBJ2-4; the table's D call, TRBD1, was not checked against the DNA. TRBV21-1 is classified as a pseudogene. This CDR3 is 16 amino acids long. CDR3 amino acids: CASSTRYRASKNIQYF. CDR3 sequence (DNA): TGTGCCAGCAGCACCCGTTACAGGGCATCCAAAAACATTCAGTACTTC.

V usage is TRBV2 and J usage is TRBJ2-7, with a tentative D call TRBD2 (5 bases). CDR1 and CDR2 (germline): SNHLY, FYNNEI. The CDR3 length is 14 residues. Trimming removed 6 bases from V and 7 bases from J, with 19 bases in between. Written as DNA, the CDR3 is TGTGCCAGCAGCGGCGGGTCAAGCGAAGGAGAGCAGTACTTC. As protein: CASSGGSSEGEQYF.

V and J are TRBV5-1 and TRBJ2-3; maybe TRBD2 (5 bases). V was cut by 2 bases and J by 4 bases, with 11 bases left in between. The CDR3 length is 14 residues. Per germline, CDR1 SGHRS and CDR2 YFSETQ. CDR3 residues: CASSFDPRADTQYF. CDR3 coding DNA: TGCGCCAGCAGCTTTGACCCGAGGGCAGATACGCAGTATTTT.

The J gene is TRBJ1-5, the V gene TRBV2; 9 positions match TRBD1. This CDR3 has 15 residues. Per the germline V gene, CDR1 is SNHLY and CDR2 is FYNNEI. With 6 bases clipped from V and 2 bases from J, the junction kept 5 bases outside the gene matches. DNA for the CDR3: TGTGCCAGCAGCCCACAGGGGGCCGGCAATCAGCCCCAGCATTTT. Translating it yields CASSPQGAGNQPQHF. Variable domain in full (rest from reference TRBV2 and TRBJ1-5): EPEVTQTPSHQVTQMGQEVILRCVPISNHLYFYWYRQILGQKVEFLVSFYNNEISEKSEIFDDQFSVERPDGSNFTLKIRSTKLEDSAMYFCASSPQGAGNQPQHFGDGTRLSIL.